These T cell receptor beta chains were read from a single sample in a study of blood T cells in healthy people across ages. TCRdb re-called the 5' RACE reads through MiXCR, storing one row per CDR3 protein. The sample shows about 750,000 distinct CDR3 sequences, roughly 53% of them seen only once. Sequences were obtained from blood. These receptors all come from an elderly man in good health. Both conserved end residues are part of each CDR3. D genes are given only for firm matches. Rows may omit the clone size; those that give it use once, few, many or a size class.

size: .; J: TRBJ2-3; D: .; V: TRBV11-1; CDR3: CASSLVRSSLGTQYF; DNA: TGTGCCAGCAGCTTAGTTCGGTCCAGTCTCGGTACGCAGTATTTT
size: .; J: TRBJ1-5; D: .; V: TRBV5-1; CDR3: CASREQGGNQPQHF; DNA: TGCGCCAGCAGGGAACAGGGAGGGAATCAGCCCCAGCATTTT
size: .; J: TRBJ1-5; D: .; V: TRBV7-9; CDR3: CASSPDKSNQPQHF; DNA: TGTGCCAGCAGCCCTGACAAAAGCAATCAGCCCCAGCATTTT
size: .; J: TRBJ1-2; D: .; V: TRBV5-5; CDR3: CASSSDSGGVYGYTF; DNA: TGTGCCAGCAGCTCCGACTCCGGGGGGGTCTATGGCTACACCTTC
size: .; J: TRBJ2-7; D: .; V: TRBV28; CDR3: CASRLRRYEQYF; DNA: TGTGCCAGCAGACTAAGGCGCTACGAGCAGTACTTC
size: .; J: TRBJ2-1; D: TRBD2; V: TRBV7-2; CDR3: CASMRTSGRAGDEQFF; DNA: TGTGCCAGCATGAGGACTAGCGGGAGGGCCGGGGATGAGCAGTTCTTC
size: .; J: TRBJ1-2; D: TRBD1; V: TRBV27; CDR3: CASRENGQERNYGYTF; DNA: TGTGCCAGCAGAGAGAATGGACAGGAACGAAACTATGGCTACACCTTC
size: .; J: TRBJ2-5; D: TRBD1; V: TRBV6-6; CDR3: CASNPGTGLETQYF; DNA: TGTGCCAGCAATCCTGGGACAGGGCTAGAGACCCAGTACTTC
size: .; J: TRBJ2-7; D: TRBD2; V: TRBV6-5; CDR3: CASGLGREFSEQYF; DNA: TGTGCCAGCGGTCTAGGGCGGGAGTTCTCCGAGCAGTACTTC
size: few; J: TRBJ2-3; D: TRBD1; V: TRBV20-1; CDR3: CSGQPGQGTDTQYF; DNA: TGCAGTGGCCAACCGGGACAGGGCACAGATACGCAGTATTTT
size: .; J: TRBJ1-1; D: .; V: TRBV5-5; CDR3: CASSWERGGFTEAFF; DNA: TGTGCCAGCAGCTGGGAGAGGGGAGGATTCACTGAAGCTTTCTTT
size: .; J: TRBJ2-1; D: .; V: TRBV20-1; CDR3: CSARVGGVEQFF; DNA: TGCAGTGCTAGAGTGGGCGGGGTTGAGCAGTTCTTC
size: few; J: TRBJ1-4; D: .; V: TRBV7-2; CDR3: CASSLFLKTNEKLFF; DNA: TGTGCCAGCAGCTTATTCTTGAAAACTAATGAAAAACTGTTTTTT
size: .; J: TRBJ1-2; D: TRBD1; V: TRBV10-3; CDR3: CAISPGGRGYTF; DNA: TGTGCCATCAGTCCAGGGGGCAGAGGCTACACCTTC
size: .; J: TRBJ1-1; D: TRBD1; V: TRBV27; CDR3: CASKPGQGANTEAFF; DNA: TGTGCCAGCAAACCCGGACAGGGGGCGAACACTGAAGCTTTCTTT
size: .; J: TRBJ1-2; D: .; V: TRBV6-6; CDR3: CASLGEGNYGYTF; DNA: TGTGCCAGCCTCGGGGAGGGGAACTATGGCTACACCTTC
size: .; J: TRBJ2-5; D: TRBD2; V: TRBV20-1; CDR3: CSATQRSSGAPQETQYF; DNA: TGCAGTGCTACCCAAAGATCTAGCGGGGCGCCACAAGAGACCCAGTACTTC
size: .; J: TRBJ2-5; D: .; V: TRBV9; CDR3: CASSAGIRGTETQYF; DNA: TGTGCCAGCAGCGCAGGTATTCGGGGGACGGAGACCCAGTACTTC
size: .; J: TRBJ2-5; D: .; V: TRBV6-2/TRBV6-3; CDR3: CASSSPGSGSSGQYF; DNA: TGTGCCAGCAGTTCCCCCGGGTCAGGGAGCTCCGGGCAGTACTTC
size: .; J: TRBJ2-2; D: .; V: TRBV20-1; CDR3: CSARVPTGELFF; DNA: TGCAGTGCTAGGGTTCCCACCGGGGAGCTGTTTTTT
size: once; J: TRBJ2-7; D: .; V: TRBV29-1; CDR3: CSVGQGRDVQYF; DNA: TGCAGCGTTGGACAGGGGAGGGACGTTCAGTACTTC
size: .; J: TRBJ2-5; D: TRBD2; V: TRBV28; CDR3: CASRQGLAGGETQYF; DNA: TGTGCCAGCAGGCAGGGACTAGCGGGAGGCGAGACCCAGTACTTC
size: .; J: TRBJ2-7; D: TRBD2; V: TRBV7-2; CDR3: CASSAGTSGFSYEQYF; DNA: TGTGCCAGCAGCGCCGGGACTAGCGGGTTCTCCTACGAGCAGTACTTC
size: .; J: TRBJ1-5; D: .; V: TRBV4-2; CDR3: CASSQDPGQSNQLQHF; DNA: TGTGCCAGCAGCCAAGATCCGGGGCAGAGCAATCAGCTCCAGCATTTT
size: few; J: TRBJ2-3; D: TRBD2; V: TRBV9; CDR3: CASSEGTSGRLEDTQYF; DNA: TGTGCCAGCAGCGAGGGGACTAGCGGGAGGCTGGAAGATACGCAGTATTTT
size: few; J: TRBJ1-5; D: TRBD1; V: TRBV6-5; CDR3: CASRLAGQGRDQPQHF; DNA: TGTGCCAGCAGGCTAGCCGGACAGGGAAGGGATCAGCCCCAGCATTTT
size: .; J: TRBJ2-4; D: .; V: TRBV7-2; CDR3: CASSQGGFTGNIQYF; DNA: TGTGCCAGCAGCCAGGGGGGATTCACGGGAAACATTCAGTACTTC
size: .; J: TRBJ2-5; D: TRBD2; V: TRBV5-1; CDR3: CASSPTPGTSGGNEQYF; DNA: TGCGCCAGCAGTCCTACTCCCGGGACTAGTGGGGGCAATGAGCAGTACTTC